This T cell receptor beta chain originates from a study of T cell responses to AZD1222 COVID-19 vaccine. The method was immunoSEQ multiplex PCR; TCRdb's version includes in-frame clones alone and lacks a portion of them. The sample yields some 130,000 clones, roughly 85% seen once. The CDR3 runs 15 residues. Germline V CDR1 and CDR2: KGHSH, LQKENI. V was trimmed by 1 base and J by 5 bases, leaving 15 bases between them. The chain couples TRBV18 to TRBJ2-7, with D possibly being TRBD2 (5 bases). Sequencing used peripheral blood, obtained on day 0 of AZD1222 vaccination. The receptor's source is an adult in good health. CDR3 residues: CASSPLPGYDDEQYF. The DNA of the CDR3 is TGTGCCAGCTCACCACTCCCGGGGTATGACGACGAGCAGTACTTC.